This record looks at one T cell receptor (beta chain) sequence and its context. The specificity of this receptor is unknown. Base-call qualities are not available, and no considerably larger clone is one nucleotide away. The immunoSEQ Assay, a bias-controlled multiplex PCR, was used to amplify TCRbeta CDR3 regions from genomic DNA. The paper's data handling went like this. The number of nucleated cells in each sample was estimated by amplification of reference gene primers within the assay. To quantify the absolute abundance of each unique TCRbeta CDR3 rearrangement, sequence reads were collapsed and filtered. For each sample, productive Simpson clonality was calculated as the square root of Simpson's diversity index across productive rearrangements. The clones in this table, taken by TCRdb from immuneACCESS, are in-frame only. Not every clone is retained; where verified, under half of the shortfall comes from an unresolved V gene, and the cause of the rest is unknown. V and J calls plus clone size are reproduced from that table; the DNA served to infer D and trimming. The sample table lists 180,000 or so clones, roughly nine tenths of them with a count of one. Approximately 6.7% of the sample is held by the ten biggest clonotypes.

This sample was taken from a study of blood T cell repertoires in COVID-19 (dated by TCRdb to the early 2020s). About the full investigation: Collaborator samples came from the United States, Italy and Spain and covered acute and convalescent phases of COVID-19. The repertoires were released in a freely available public database meant as a resource for research on the immune response to SARS-CoV-2. Nearly every sample came with metadata listing a de-identified subject ID, COVID-19 status, age in years and sex. HLA class I and class II types, where available, came from metadata supplied by the sample provider rather than from assay-based typing. Samples were obtained from the ongoing ImmuneRACE study (first 160 participants) and from some 1,300 subjects provided by 6 global collaborators. The prospective study material was composed of cDNA or gDNA derived from T cells, B-cell-depleted T cells, or PBMCs. The dataset comprised deeply sampled blood TCRbeta repertoires from subjects exposed to, actively infected with, or recovered from COVID-19.

Whole blood was collected in K2EDTA tubes by collaborating institutions according to the institutions' own protocols. For TCRbeta analysis, collaborator samples were shipped as frozen whole blood, as isolated PBMCs, or as DNA extracted from either sample type. The CDR3 starts with the cysteine, ends with the phenylalanine, and has 14 residues. Only the CDR3 region is kept as DNA, spanning 42 bases read in frame from base 1. For this chain, trimming is 7 bases at the V end and 3 bases at the J end, and the number of junction bases without a gene match is 8. Reading the germline V gene gives CDR1 SNHLY and CDR2 FYNNEI. Broad study findings and their caveats: The quantity of clinical and demographic metadata differed by source and by participant and was supplied without curation.

Sequenced: peripheral blood. The source is a man aged 40-49 years with acute or convalescent COVID-19. The chain is made from TRBV2 and TRBJ2-7, with 8 junctional bases fitting TRBD1. Here is the DNA: TGTGCCAGCACGTTGACAGGGGTACTCTACGAGCAGTACTTC. The translation is CASTLTGVLYEQYF.